This T cell receptor (beta chain) was profiled in a study of T cells in Graves' hyperthyroidism and ophthalmopathy. Overall study: Blood from the periphery was taken at initial diagnosis, before any treatment.

This clonotype was seen repeatedly, ten times or more. What it binds is not known. Researchers amplified the TCR beta CDR3 regions from RNA transcripts. Researchers ran a first-round RT-PCR on the TCR CDR3 using the HTBI primer set. MiXCR, run by TCRdb on the multiplex PCR reads, gives a single entry per CDR3 protein. The sample holds 300,000 or so distinct CDR3 sequences, over 15% seen once. CDR3 length: 16 residues. Germline values: CDR1 MNHNS, CDR2 SASEGT. Deletions cut 5 bases from V and 2 bases from J, with 19 bases between. Exclusions: uncontrolled infection, other autoimmune disease, pregnancy, lactation. PBMCs came from around 10 ml fresh peripheral blood. The study, taken as a whole, reports: Stable hyperthyroidism was told apart from ophthalmopathy by a model built on 13 V-J features.

The gene calls are TRBV6-1 and TRBJ2-7, with a tentative D call TRBD2 (5 bases). The sample consisted of blood. The TCR sequence derives from a woman aged 55-70 years with Graves' ophthalmopathy. CDR3 sequence: CASSYYSGEEAYEQYF. The CDR3 nucleotides read TGTGCCAGCAGTTATTACAGCGGAGAAGAAGCCTACGAGCAGTACTTC.